This is a list of T cell receptor beta chains from one sample in a study of cytomegalovirus exposure and HLA in healthy donors. The repertoire was sequenced with immunoSEQ multiplex PCR; TCRdb's copy has only in-frame clones and lacks some. This sample yields 100,000 to 150,000 clones, of which 80% to 85% are seen a single time; roughly 1.1% belongs to the top ten. The sequenced material came from PBMCs. These receptors came from a woman in her 30s in good health and CMV-seronegative. The CDR3 runs from the conserved cysteine through the conserved F or W. A D gene is named only where the DNA matches it firmly. Only some rows state a clone size, as once, few, many or a class for expanded clones.

d_call | j_call | clone_size | v_call | cdr3_nt | cdr3_aa
NA | TRBJ2-3 | NA | TRBV21-1 | TGTGCCAGCAGCAAAGGGGGAGGGGCAGTTCACGGCACAGATACGCAGTATTTT | CASSKGGGAVHGTDTQYF
NA | TRBJ1-1 | NA | TRBV9 | TGTGCCAGCAGCGAGGGGCAGGACACTGAAGCTTTCTTT | CASSEGQDTEAFF
NA | TRBJ2-3 | NA | TRBV7-9 | TGTGCCAGCAGCTTACAGGGGGATACGCAGTATTTT | CASSLQGDTQYF
NA | TRBJ2-3 | NA | TRBV5-1 | TGCGCCAGCAGCTTCCTCACAGATACGCAGTATTTT | CASSFLTDTQYF
NA | TRBJ1-2 | NA | TRBV20-1 | TGCAGTGCTAGGGGGACAACTGGCTACACCTTC | CSARGTTGYTF
NA | TRBJ1-6 | NA | TRBV5-1 | TGCGCCAGCAGCTTGTCTTTGAGCATTTATAATTCACCCCTCCACTTT | CASSLSLSIYNSPLHF
NA | TRBJ2-7 | NA | TRBV5-4 | TGTGCCAGCAGCTTGAAAGGGGAACGGACCTACGAGCAGTACTTC | CASSLKGERTYEQYF
TRBD1 | TRBJ1-1 | few | TRBV19 | TGTGCCAGTAACTATATGGGGCAGGGGGCTGGCACTGAAGCTTTCTTT | CASNYMGQGAGTEAFF
NA | TRBJ2-2 | once | TRBV19 | TGTGCCAGTAGTATAGGCCGCATAGGTAACACCGGGGAGCCGTTTTTT | CASSIGRIGNTGEPFF
TRBD1 | TRBJ2-3 | once | TRBV7-3 | TGTGCCAGCAGCGTAGAGGGCGGGACAGGGGGGGATACGCAGTATTTT | CASSVEGGTGGDTQYF
NA | TRBJ1-1 | NA | TRBV5-1 | TGCGCCAGCAGCTTGTACGGGGAAGCTTTCTTT | CASSLYGEAFF
TRBD1 | TRBJ1-4 | NA | TRBV5-1 | TGCGCCAGCAGCTTGCTAGGACAGGGCCGCGAAAAACTGTTTTTT | CASSLLGQGREKLFF
NA | TRBJ1-6 | NA | TRBV7-8 | TGTGCCAGCAGCTCCTCCCCGGGGAACATTCGTTCACCCCTCCACTTT | CASSSSPGNIRSPLHF
NA | TRBJ2-1 | NA | TRBV11-3 | TGTGCCAGCAGCTTATCGACAGAGTACAATGAGCAGTTCTTC | CASSLSTEYNEQFF
TRBD1 | TRBJ2-2 | NA | TRBV7-2 | TGTGCCAGCAGCTTAGTAGGGGGCAAAAACACCGGGGAGCTGTTTTTT | CASSLVGGKNTGELFF
NA | TRBJ2-5 | NA | TRBV7-2 | TGTGCCAGCAGCTTAGATCGGAGCGGGGAGACCCAGTACTTC | CASSLDRSGETQYF
NA | TRBJ1-5 | once | TRBV13 | TGTGCCAGCAGCCAAAAACCGGGACACGGCCCGAATCAGCCCCAGCATTTT | CASSQKPGHGPNQPQHF
TRBD1 | TRBJ2-7 | NA | TRBV5-5 | TGTGCCAGCAGCTTGGGTATCAGGACAGGAGAGTACGAGCAGTACTTC | CASSLGIRTGEYEQYF
NA | TRBJ1-2 | once | TRBV21-1 | NA | CASSKVGTGIGYTF
TRBD1 | TRBJ2-7 | NA | TRBV2 | TGTGCCAGCCCTTCCCGGCGGGACAGGATTAACTTC | CASPSRRDRINF
TRBD1 | TRBJ1-5 | NA | TRBV10-3 | TGTGCCATAGGACAGGGATTTGGCAATCAGCCCCAGCATTTT | CAIGQGFGNQPQHF
TRBD1 | TRBJ1-1 | NA | TRBV19 | TGTGCCAGTTATTCGTACAGGGGCTTGAACACTGAAGCTTTCTTT | CASYSYRGLNTEAFF
NA | TRBJ1-2 | few | TRBV15 | TGTGCCACCAGCAGAACAACAGGACACTATGGCTACACCTTC | CATSRTTGHYGYTF
NA | TRBJ2-7 | NA | TRBV25-1 | TGTGCCAGCAGTGAACCCGGGACTGGGGTCTACGAGCAGTACTTC | CASSEPGTGVYEQYF
NA | TRBJ2-5 | NA | TRBV6-5 | TGTGCCACCACGGATCTACTAGCACCCGAAGAGACCCAGTACTTC | CATTDLLAPEETQYF
TRBD2 | TRBJ2-1 | few | TRBV7-9 | TGTGCCAGCAGCGCTAGCGGGGGGGCCGGCAATGAGCAGTTCTTC | CASSASGGAGNEQFF
TRBD1 | TRBJ1-4 | NA | TRBV7-9 | TGTGCCAGCAGCTTGGGTCGACAGGGATCGGCAACTAATGAAAAACTGTTTTTT | CASSLGRQGSATNEKLFF
TRBD1 | TRBJ1-5 | NA | TRBV2 | TGTGCCAGCAGCCAATGGGACAGATCCAATCAGCCCCAGCATTTT | CASSQWDRSNQPQHF
NA | TRBJ1-1 | NA | TRBV5-1 | TGCGCCAGCAGCTCACAAACAGGCGCTCTGAACACTGAAGCTTTCTTT | CASSSQTGALNTEAFF